This TCR beta chain was sequenced for a study of T cell clonotyping in hematopoietic cell transplantation. Turning to the study itself: Pretransplant recipient samples were taken after cytoreduction.

TCRdb's copy holds only in-frame clones and misses some; the assay was immunoSEQ multiplex PCR. The sample has 25,000 to 35,000 clones; around 93% are singletons. Time point of the sample: recipient sample about 28 days before transplant, after cytoreduction. Recipients were bled about 28 days pretransplant and at posttransplant days 30, 100, 180. Germline-derived CDR1 and CDR2 are SGHTA and FQGTGA. Trimming pared 3 bases from V and 4 bases from J, leaving 9 bases between. This CDR3 contains 13 residues. Overall study results and limits: Recipient TCR diversity dropped after transplant; expanded clonotypes rose from day 30 to 180.

With regard to this clone: The antigen is unknown.

Specimen: peripheral blood mononuclear cells, collected before stem cell transplant. The clonotype originates from a man aged 50-59 years with acute myeloid leukemia. Some clones in this sample may be carry-over from other donors' samples. V and J are TRBV7-3 and TRBJ1-1, with D tentatively TRBD1 (5 bases). The CDR3 is CASSLTASTEAFF. The CDR3 DNA reads as TGTGCCAGCAGCTTGACAGCATCCACTGAAGCTTTCTTT. The full variable domain, with the rest looked up from reference TRBV7-3 and TRBJ1-1, is GAGVSQTPSNKVTEKGKYVELRCDPISGHTALYWYRQSLGQGPEFLIYFQGTGAADDSGLPNDRFFAVRPEGSVSTLKIQRTERGDSAVYLCASSLTASTEAFFGQGTRLTVV.